The 4 T cell receptor beta chains below come from one sample, sequenced in a study of low-dose radiotherapy and immunotherapy resistance in tumors. First-strand cDNA relied on TRAV- and TRBV-specific primers spanning alpha and beta chains. TCR amplification involved around 22 PCR cycles with a constant-region primer and V-primer adapter. Via MiXCR, TCRdb re-called the reads, giving one row per CDR3 protein. The repertoire consists of 16,000 or so distinct CDR3 sequences, with around 67% occurring once and the leading ten covering 10% to 12%. Source of these receptors: a human donor with advanced metastatic prostate, ovarian, gallbladder or colorectal cancer (not recorded which). This table probably holds off-target reads from a library built for another chain.

The CDR3 protein is CASSRDRGIYEQYF. The CDR3 bases are TGTGCCAGCAGCCGGGACAGGGGAATCTACGAGCAGTACTTC. The J gene is TRBJ2-7, the V gene TRBV6-2 or TRBV6-3; 10 bases line up with TRBD1. V gave up 6 bases and J gave up 3 bases; unmatched junction bases: 5. The CDR3 spans 14 residues. Germline assignment: CDR1 MNHEY and CDR2 SVGEGT.

The CDR3 sequence is CASSFWTGPVSEQFF. The CDR3 coding sequence is TGTGCCAGTAGTTTCTGGACAGGCCCGGTCAGTGAGCAGTTCTTC. The genes are TRBV19 and TRBJ2-1; 7 bases line up with TRBD1. Germline CDR1 reads LNHDA; CDR2 reads SQIVND (reference sequence). V shed 5 bases and J 9 bases; nucleotides not matched to a gene: 13. The CDR3 consists of 15 residues.

CDR3 sequence reads: CASSRMGLDAFF. In nucleotides, the CDR3 is TGTGCCAGCAGCCGGATGGGCCTGGACGCTTTCTTT. J is TRBJ1-1 and V is TRBV11-2; D remains unclear. Deletions cut 5 bases from V and 11 bases from J, with 15 bases between. The CDR3 totals 12 residues. Germline assignment: CDR1 SGHAT and CDR2 FQNNGV.

This chain joins TRBV5-5 and TRBJ2-3, with a tentative D call TRBD2 (6 bases). V lost 6 bases and J lost 2, with 22 bases in between. CDR3 length equals 17 residues. Germline V gene lookup returns CDR1 SGHKS and CDR2 YYEKEE (reference sequence). Here the CDR3 reads CASTQSRVEGTTDTQYF. Written as DNA, the CDR3 is TGTGCCAGCACCCAAAGTAGGGTGGAGGGCACCACAGATACGCAGTATTTT. Combining the CDR3 with reference TRBV5-5 and TRBJ2-3 gives the whole variable domain DAGVTQSPTHLIKTRGQQVTLRCSPISGHKSVSWYQQVLGQGPQFIFQYYEKEERGRGNFPDRFSARQFPNYSSELNVNALLLGDSALYLCASTQSRVEGTTDTQYFGPGTRLTVL.